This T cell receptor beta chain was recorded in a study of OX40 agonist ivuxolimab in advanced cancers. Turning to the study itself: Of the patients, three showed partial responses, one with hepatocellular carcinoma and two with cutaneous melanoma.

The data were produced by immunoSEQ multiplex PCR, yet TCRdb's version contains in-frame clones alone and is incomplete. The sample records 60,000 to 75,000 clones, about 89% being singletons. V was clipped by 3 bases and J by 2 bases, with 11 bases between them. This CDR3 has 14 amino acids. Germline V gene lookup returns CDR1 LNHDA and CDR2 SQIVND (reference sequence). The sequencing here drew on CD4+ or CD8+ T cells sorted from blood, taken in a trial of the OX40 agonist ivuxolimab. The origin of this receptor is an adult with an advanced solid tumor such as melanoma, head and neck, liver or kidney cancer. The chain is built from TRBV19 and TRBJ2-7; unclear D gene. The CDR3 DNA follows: TGTGCCAGTAGTATTATTTCCAGTCCCTACGAGCAGTACTTC. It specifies CASSIISSPYEQYF.